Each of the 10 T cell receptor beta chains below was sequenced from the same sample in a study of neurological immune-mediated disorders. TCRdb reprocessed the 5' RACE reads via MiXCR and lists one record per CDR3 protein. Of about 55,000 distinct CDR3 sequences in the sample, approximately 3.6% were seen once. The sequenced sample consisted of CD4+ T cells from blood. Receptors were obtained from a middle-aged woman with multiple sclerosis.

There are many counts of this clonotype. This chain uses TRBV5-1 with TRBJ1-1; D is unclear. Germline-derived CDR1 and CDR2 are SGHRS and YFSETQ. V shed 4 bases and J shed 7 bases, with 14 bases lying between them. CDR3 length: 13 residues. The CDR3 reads CASSEDGRFEAFF. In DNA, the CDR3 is TGCGCCAGCAGCGAGGACGGTCGATTTGAAGCTTTCTTT.

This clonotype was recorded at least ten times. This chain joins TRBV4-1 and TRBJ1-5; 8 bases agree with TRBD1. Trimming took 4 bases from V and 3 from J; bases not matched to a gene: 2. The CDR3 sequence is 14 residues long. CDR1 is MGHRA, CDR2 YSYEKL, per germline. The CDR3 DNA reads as TGCGCCAGCAGCCGACAGGGGCTCAATCAGCCCCAGCATTTT. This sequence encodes CASSRQGLNQPQHF.

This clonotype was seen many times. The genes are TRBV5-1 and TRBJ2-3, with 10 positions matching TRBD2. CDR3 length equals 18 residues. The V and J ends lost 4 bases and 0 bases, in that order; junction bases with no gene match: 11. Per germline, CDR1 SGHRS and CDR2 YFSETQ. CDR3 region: CASSPFGSGGLSTDTQYF. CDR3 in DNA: TGCGCCAGCAGCCCGTTTGGTAGCGGGGGGCTGAGCACAGATACGCAGTATTTT.

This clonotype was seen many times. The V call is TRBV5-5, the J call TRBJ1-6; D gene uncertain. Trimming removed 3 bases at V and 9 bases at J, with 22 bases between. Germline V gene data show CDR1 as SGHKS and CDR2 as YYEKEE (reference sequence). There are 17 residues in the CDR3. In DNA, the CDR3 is TGTGCCAGCAGCTCGTTACGGACTGGTCCTATTGGTTCACCCCTCCACTTT. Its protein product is CASSSLRTGPIGSPLHF.

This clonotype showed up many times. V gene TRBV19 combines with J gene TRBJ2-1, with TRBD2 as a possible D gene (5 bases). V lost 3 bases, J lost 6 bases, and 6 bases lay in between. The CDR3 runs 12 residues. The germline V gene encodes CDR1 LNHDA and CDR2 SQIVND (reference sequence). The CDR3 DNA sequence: TGTGCCAGTAGTATCCGGGGCAATGAGCAGTTCTTC. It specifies CASSIRGNEQFF. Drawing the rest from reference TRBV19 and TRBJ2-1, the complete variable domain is DGGITQSPKYLFRKEGQNVTLSCEQNLNHDAMYWYRQDPGQGLRLIYYSQIVNDFQKGDIAEGYSVSREKKESFPLTVTSAQKNPTAFYLCASSIRGNEQFFGPGTRLTVL.

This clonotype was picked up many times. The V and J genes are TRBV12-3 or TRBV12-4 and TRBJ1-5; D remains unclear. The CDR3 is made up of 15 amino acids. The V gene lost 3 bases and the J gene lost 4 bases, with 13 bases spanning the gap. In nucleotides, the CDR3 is TGTGCCAGCAGTTTTGATCCAAACCTAAATCAGCCCCAGCATTTT. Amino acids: CASSFDPNLNQPQHF.

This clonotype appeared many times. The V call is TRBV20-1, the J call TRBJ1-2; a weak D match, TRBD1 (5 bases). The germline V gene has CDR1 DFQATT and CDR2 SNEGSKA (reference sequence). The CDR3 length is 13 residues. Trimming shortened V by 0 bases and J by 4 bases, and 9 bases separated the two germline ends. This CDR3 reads CSARDKGLYGYTF. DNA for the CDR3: TGCAGTGCTAGAGATAAGGGACTCTATGGCTACACCTTC.

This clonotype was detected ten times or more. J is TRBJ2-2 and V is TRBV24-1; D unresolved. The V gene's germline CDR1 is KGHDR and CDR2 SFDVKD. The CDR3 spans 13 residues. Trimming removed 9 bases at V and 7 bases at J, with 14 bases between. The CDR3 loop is CATLGPAGGELFF. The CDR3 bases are TGTGCCACCCTCGGGCCTGCTGGCGGGGAGCTGTTTTTT.

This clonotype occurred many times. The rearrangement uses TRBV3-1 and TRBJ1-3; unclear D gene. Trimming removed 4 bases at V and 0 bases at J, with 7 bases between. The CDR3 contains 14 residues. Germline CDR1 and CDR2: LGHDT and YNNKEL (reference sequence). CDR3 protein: CASSPLASGNTIYF. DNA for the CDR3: TGTGCCAGCAGCCCTCTCGCCTCTGGAAACACCATATATTTT.

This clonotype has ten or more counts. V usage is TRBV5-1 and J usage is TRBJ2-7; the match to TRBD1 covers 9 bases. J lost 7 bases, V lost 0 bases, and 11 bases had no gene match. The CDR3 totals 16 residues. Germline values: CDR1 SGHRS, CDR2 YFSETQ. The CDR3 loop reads CASSLGPGQGLSEQYF. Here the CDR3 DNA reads TGCGCCAGCAGCTTGGGGCCGGGACAGGGTTTAAGTGAGCAGTACTTC.